This TCR beta chain was sequenced in a study of lymphopenia after photon versus proton radiotherapy. Study-level points and caveats: In patients who died, overall survival fell as post-nadir TCR diversity dropped more. Relative stability marked proton patients; photon patients lost diversity and naive cells. Post-nadir diversity loss with photons came from oligoclonal expansion, particularly CD8+ Temra cells. Better survival with proton therapy was suggested as possible, not demonstrated.

Produced via immunoSEQ multiplex PCR; TCRdb's table is partial and in-frame only. This table has 65,000 to 90,000 clones, 92% appearing once. Regarding this clone: Antigen unknown.

V dropped 2 bases and J dropped 0 bases, with 14 bases sitting between them. The CDR3 sequence is 16 residues long. The germline gives CDR1 MNHNS, CDR2 SASEGT. Specimen: peripheral blood, collected from a patient treated with photon-based radiotherapy. The chain is built from TRBV6-1 and TRBJ2-7; D remains ambiguous. The receptor was isolated from a woman in her thirties or forties with cholangiocarcinoma. This CDR3 reads CASSELNPRSSYEQYF. The CDR3 DNA reads TGTGCCAGCAGTGAATTAAACCCTAGGAGCTCCTACGAGCAGTACTTC.